This T cell receptor (beta chain) was captured by sequencing in a study of blood T cell repertoires in COVID-19. Across the study: Italy, Spain and the United States were the sources of the convalescent and acute COVID-19 samples. The cDNA or gDNA used as material had been derived from T cells, B-cell-depleted T cells, or PBMCs.

Original methodology: Amplification of reference gene primers provided the estimated nucleated cell counts. Assay: immunoSEQ multiplex PCR; the TCRdb copy retains only in-frame clones and omits some. D and trimming were read from the DNA, whereas the V and J calls and clone size are those reported in that table. The sample comprises some 250,000 clones, around 80% of which are singletons, and approximately 4% rests with the top ten. This CDR3 has 15 residues. The trim removed 6 bases at V and 7 bases at J, leaving 13 bases unmatched. Germline V CDR1 and CDR2: KGHSY, FQNENV. Sequences were obtained from peripheral blood. This TCR came from a man in his sixties with acute or convalescent COVID-19. The chain combines TRBV16 with TRBJ2-7, with 9 positions matching TRBD1. CDR3 sequence reads: CASSSTRDRGFEQYF. CDR3 bases: TGTGCCAGCAGTTCAACACGAGACAGGGGGTTTGAGCAGTACTTC.